The 10 T cell receptor beta chains below come from one sample, sequenced in a study of shared clonotypes between healthy human individuals. Method: immunoSEQ multiplex PCR; TCRdb's copy keeps in-frame clones and lacks some. The sample consists of some 1.4 million clones, approximately 96% of them appearing once. Source material: naive CD4+ T cells sorted from blood. Subset indicated: CD45RA+ positively selected. Source of these receptors: a man aged 25-45 years in good health.

The rearrangement uses TRBV9 and TRBJ2-1, with TRBD2 as a possible D gene (6 bases). V dropped 0 bases and J dropped 1 base, with 11 bases sitting between them. This CDR3 is 16 amino acids long. Germline V gene sequence: CDR1 SGDLS, CDR2 YYNGEE. The CDR3 loop reads CASSVDGRRSYNEQFF. The CDR3 DNA reads TGTGCCAGCAGCGTAGATGGGAGGCGGTCCTACAATGAGCAGTTCTTC.

Worth noting for this clone: In the same sample, other DNA sequences code for this CDR3. The rearrangement links TRBV6-1 to TRBJ1-5; no clear D. Between the trimmed V and J ends, which lost 3 bases and 0 bases, there was a span of 3 bases. There are 13 residues in the CDR3. In germline, CDR1 is MNHNS, CDR2 SASEGT. CDR3 protein: CASSEVSNQPQHF. In DNA form, the CDR3 reads TGTGCCAGCAGTGAGGTTAGCAATCAGCCCCAGCATTTT.

V usage is TRBV7-2 and J usage is TRBJ2-7; possible D gene TRBD2, 7 bases. Germline V gives CDR1 SGHTA, CDR2 FQGNSA. V was cut by 4 bases and J by 1 base, with 20 bases left in between. This CDR3 region has 17 residues. The CDR3 nucleotides read TGTGCCAGCAGCTCCCTCGGGGGGCGAGGTAGGTCCTACGAGCAGTACTTC. The encoded protein is CASSSLGGRGRSYEQYF.

The chain has TRBV7-2 and TRBJ2-4; 12 bases are a match to TRBD2. With V trimmed by 4 bases and J by 9 bases, 10 bases remained unmatched. In germline, CDR1 is SGHTA, CDR2 FQGNSA. This CDR3 contains 16 residues. CDR3 region: CASSSPGTSGWSIQYF. The CDR3 DNA sequence: TGTGCCAGCAGCTCACCCGGGACTAGCGGGTGGAGCATTCAGTACTTC.

In its sample, this clone was seen once. The chain joins TRBV28 to TRBJ1-1, with 8 nucleotides matching TRBD1. V shed 6 bases and J 2 bases; nucleotides not matched to a gene: 8. This CDR3 comprises 15 residues. Per germline, CDR1 MDHEN and CDR2 SYDVKM. DNA for the CDR3: TGTGCCAGCAGAAACCACAGGGGGGTTAACACTGAAGCTTTCTTT. Its translation is CASRNHRGVNTEAFF.

The chain combines TRBV5-1 with TRBJ1-4, with 7 bases identical to TRBD1. In germline, CDR1 is SGHRS, CDR2 YFSETQ. The CDR3 sequence is 14 residues long. The V and J ends lost 3 bases and 5 bases, in that order; junction bases with no gene match: 4. CDR3 DNA: TGCGCCAGCAGCTCGGACAGGAAGAATGAAAAACTGTTTTTT. Translated: CASSSDRKNEKLFF. Full variable domain (outside the CDR3, taken from reference TRBV5-1 and TRBJ1-4): KAGVTQTPRYLIKTRGQQVTLSCSPISGHRSVSWYQQTPGQGLQFLFEYFSETQRNKGNFPGRFSGRQFSNSRSEMNVSTLELGDSALYLCASSSDRKNEKLFFGSGTQLSVL.

With regard to this clone: This CDR3 is also generated by other DNA sequences in the sample. The chain uses TRBV18 and TRBJ2-5; D uncertain. This CDR3 region has 13 residues. Trimming took off 0 bases at V and 1 base at J, with 3 bases between the two ends. Germline-derived CDR1 and CDR2 are KGHSH and LQKENI. The chain's CDR3 is CASSPPGQETQYF. DNA for the CDR3: TGTGCCAGCTCACCACCGGGCCAAGAGACCCAGTACTTC.

The rearrangement joins TRBV7-2 to TRBJ2-3; D remains unclear. Germline CDR1 is SGHTA and CDR2 is FQGNSA. This CDR3 is built from 14 residues. Trimming removed 1 base at V and 3 bases at J, with 8 bases between. This CDR3 reads CASSLVGRTDTQYF. CDR3 DNA sequence: TGTGCCAGCAGCTTAGTTGGTAGAACAGATACGCAGTATTTT.

The chain combines TRBV11-2 with TRBJ2-3; no definite D call. The germline gives CDR1 SGHAT, CDR2 FQNNGV. V was shortened by 4 bases and J by 5 bases, with 16 bases between the two germline ends. The CDR3 extends over 15 amino acids. This CDR3 is CASSSGSTQGDTQYF. DNA for the CDR3: TGTGCCAGCAGCTCTGGATCTACACAAGGAGATACGCAGTATTTT.

The rearrangement uses TRBV11-2 and TRBJ2-2; D uncertain. Germline V gene lookup returns CDR1 SGHAT and CDR2 FQNNGV. V was trimmed by 4 bases and J by 3 bases, leaving 18 bases between them. The CDR3 consists of 17 residues. Written as DNA, the CDR3 is TGTGCCAGCAGCTACCCGTCGAAGGAGACGGACACCGGGGAGCTGTTTTTT. Translation gives CASSYPSKETDTGELFF.